The clone carrying this TCR beta chain was observed a handful of times. These data originate in a study of PD-L1 blockade in urothelial cancer. Study at large: Atezolizumab at 1,200 mg intravenously every 3 weeks was started by patients at some point between 2014 and 2016.

V was clipped by 8 bases and J by 5 bases, with 10 bases between them. CDR1 and CDR2 from the germline V gene are MNHEY and SVGAGI. This CDR3 region has 13 residues. Profiled with immunoSEQ multiplex PCR; TCRdb holds only in-frame clones, not every one. The data show under 120,000 clones, approximately 86% seen once. Specimen: PBMCs, collected around atezolizumab (anti-PD-L1) treatment. This receptor was obtained from a man between 45 and 60 years old with urothelial cancer. The chain couples TRBV6-5 to TRBJ1-6; no clear D. The CDR3: CASGGRNNSPLHF. The CDR3 nucleotides read TGTGCCAGCGGAGGTCGTAATAATTCACCCCTCCACTTT.